What follows is one TCR beta chain and its context. Its antigen remains unknown. This record belongs to a study of response to subunit inactivated influenza vaccine. TCRdb recomputed calls from the RT-PCR reads with MiXCR, one row per CDR3 protein. Of 650,000 or so distinct CDR3 sequences in the sample, around 13% were seen once. Study results and limitations: Only a handful of new T cells, the authors suggested, are recruited with each seasonal influenza vaccination.

CDR3 size: 12 residues. V was trimmed by 3 bases and J by 4 bases, leaving 7 bases between them. CDR1 DFQATT and CDR2 SNEGSKA come from the germline V gene (reference sequence). The source was PBMCs from blood, collected 14 days before vaccination. The J gene is TRBJ2-1, the V gene TRBV20-1; no definite D call. This sequence originates from a middle-aged man who received an inactivated influenza vaccine. The CDR3 region is CSARATYNEQFF. The CDR3 DNA reads TGCAGTGCTAGGGCCACTTACAATGAGCAGTTCTTC.